This note documents a single T cell receptor beta chain sequence. No antigen is known for it. The CDR3 extends over 13 amino acids. The germline CDR1 and CDR2 sequences are GTSNPN and SVGIG (reference sequence). Trimming cost V 2 bases and J 5 bases, with 12 bases left between them. This sample was taken from a study of beta chain features in type 1 diabetes. Since all of the isolated RNA was reverse transcribed, expressed TCRB transcripts were what got sequenced. The average read count of naive, central memory and regulatory T cell samples was some 3.9 million. Assay: immunoSEQ multiplex PCR; the TCRdb copy retains only in-frame clones and omits some. This table has hundreds of thousands of clones, more than 13% appearing once. Study-level points and caveats: Moderate but significant shortening of TCRB CDR3s was recorded in all four CD4+ subsets from Type 1 diabetes patients.

Sampling consisted of one heparinised blood draw per donor, averaging about 116 mL. Using CD45RO/CCR7/CD25/CD127/CD95/CD27, CD4+ naive, central memory, regulatory and stem cell-like memory cells were sorted. The rearrangement joins TRBV30 to TRBJ2-5; TRBD2 is a possible D gene (6 bases). The sequencing input was naive CD4+ T cells from blood. The receptor's source is a man aged 18 to 35 with type 1 diabetes. DNA for the CDR3: TGTGCCTGGAGTTTTAGCGGTCGGGAGACCCAGTACTTC. Translation: CAWSFSGRETQYF.